The rows below give T cell receptor beta chains drawn from one sample of a study of beta chain features in type 1 diabetes. TCRdb keeps only in-frame clones here, not all; method: immunoSEQ multiplex PCR. The table includes 900,000 or so clones, about 17% detected once. Material for sequencing was naive CD4+ T cells from blood. The source of these receptors is a woman aged 18 to 35 in good health. CDR3s include the opening cysteine and the closing phenylalanine or tryptophan. A D gene is named only where the DNA matches it firmly. Some rows have no size entry. The others give once, few or many, or a class for an expanded clone.

TRBV4-2,TRBD1,few,TRBJ2-5,TGTGCCAGCACCCCTGACAGGGATGTTTACCAAGAGACCCAGTACTTC,CASTPDRDVYQETQYF
TRBV5-1,.,.,TRBJ2-1,TGCGCCAGCAGCTTCGGGAGCCACAATGAGCAGTTCTTC,CASSFGSHNEQFF
TRBV7-2,.,few,TRBJ2-1,TGTGCCAGCAGCTTATGGCGGGAGATTCAGGGGAATGAGCAGTTCTTC,CASSLWREIQGNEQFF
TRBV29-1,TRBD2,.,TRBJ2-3,TGCAGCGTTGAGGGCGTTTCGAACGGTGGCGGGAGCCCAGATACGCAGTATTTT,CSVEGVSNGGGSPDTQYF
TRBV16,TRBD1,.,TRBJ2-7,TGTGCCAGCAGCCCAAACATAGGACAGGGTTCCTACGAGCAGTACTTC,CASSPNIGQGSYEQYF
TRBV7-6,TRBD1,.,TRBJ2-2,TGTGCCAGCAGCCCGAGAGAGACAGGGTCGTGGACCGGGGAGCTGTTTTTT,CASSPRETGSWTGELFF
TRBV4-3,.,few,TRBJ1-2,TGCGCCAGCAGCCAAGATTGGGGATTCTATGGCTACACCTTC,CASSQDWGFYGYTF
TRBV2,.,.,TRBJ1-5,TGTGCCAGCAGTGATTTGGGTTATAGCAATCAGCCCCAGCATTTT,CASSDLGYSNQPQHF
TRBV19,.,few,TRBJ2-5,TGTGCCAGTAGACCTTCGGGACCTCCGAGTCGAGAGACCCAGTACTTC,CASRPSGPPSRETQYF
TRBV5-1,TRBD1,few,TRBJ2-7,TGCGCCAGCAGAACGGACAGGGCCTACGAGCAGTACTTC,CASRTDRAYEQYF
TRBV6-1,TRBD1,.,TRBJ1-3,TGTGCCAGCAGTTTCCGACAGGGTGGAAACACCATATATTTT,CASSFRQGGNTIYF
TRBV7-9,.,.,TRBJ1-4,TGTGCCAGCAGCTTAGTGAGTGAAAAACTGTTTTTT,CASSLVSEKLFF
TRBV18,.,few,TRBJ2-7,TGTGCCAGCTCCCCTCAGTTGGAGACCGACGAGCAGTACTTC,CASSPQLETDEQYF
TRBV2,TRBD1,.,TRBJ2-5,TGTGCCAGCAGTGCCTGGACAGGAGAAGAGACCCAGTACTTC,CASSAWTGEETQYF
TRBV11-3,TRBD2,.,TRBJ2-2,TGTGCCAGCAGCTTAGAGAGCCTAGCGGGGACCGGGGAGCTGTTTTTT,CASSLESLAGTGELFF
TRBV27,.,.,TRBJ1-2,TGTGCCAGCAGTTTAACGGGACACCTCTATGGCTACACCTTC,CASSLTGHLYGYTF
TRBV15,.,.,TRBJ2-1,TGTGCCACCAGCAAGACACCTTCTCCCACCAATGAGCAGTTCTTC,CATSKTPSPTNEQFF
TRBV13,.,few,TRBJ2-3,TGTGCCAGCAGCCTACGGACCACCTACACAGATACGCAGTATTTT,CASSLRTTYTDTQYF
TRBV7-2,TRBD1,few,TRBJ1-2,TGTGCCAGCAGCTTATCCAGGACAGGGACTATCTATGGCTACACCTTC,CASSLSRTGTIYGYTF
TRBV7-8,TRBD1,few,TRBJ2-7,TGTGCCAGCAGCAAAAGGGCCGGGACAGGGTCGGGCGAGCAGTACTTC,CASSKRAGTGSGEQYF
TRBV2,.,.,TRBJ1-5,TGTGCCAGCAGTGAAATAGGGGGGGGCAATCAGCCCCAGCATTTT,CASSEIGGGNQPQHF
TRBV4-2,.,.,TRBJ1-1,TGTGCCAGCAGCCAAGAACGCCGGGGGTCTGAAGCTTTCTTT,CASSQERRGSEAFF
TRBV11-2,.,.,TRBJ2-1,TGTGCCAGCAGCTTAATGGGCAATGAGCAGTTCTTC,CASSLMGNEQFF
TRBV10-3,.,.,TRBJ2-3,TGTGCCATCAGTGGAACCGGGACACCTAGCACAGATACGCAGTATTTT,CAISGTGTPSTDTQYF
TRBV7-2,TRBD1,few,TRBJ2-2,TGTGCCAGCAGCCTAGACAGGGGGCGGACCGGGGAGCTGTTTTTT,CASSLDRGRTGELFF
TRBV28,TRBD2,.,TRBJ2-7,TGTGCCAGCAGTTTTTTTTCATATAGCGGGCGGGGTTACTCCTACGAGCAGTACTTC,CASSFFSYSGRGYSYEQYF
TRBV7-3,TRBD1,.,TRBJ2-3,TGTGCCAGCAGCTTACGGGGACAGACAGATACGCAGTATTTT,CASSLRGQTDTQYF
TRBV9,.,.,TRBJ1-6,TGTGCCAGCAGCGTAAATAATTCACCCCTCCACTTT,CASSVNNSPLHF
TRBV5-4,.,few,TRBJ2-1,TGTGCCAGCAGCTTCCACAGGGATACTTACAATGAGCAGTTCTTC,CASSFHRDTYNEQFF
TRBV5-1,.,.,TRBJ2-7,TGCGCCAGCAGCCCCCGGAGCTCCTACGAGCAGTACTTC,CASSPRSSYEQYF
TRBV7-2,.,.,TRBJ2-3,TGTGCCAGCAGCTTGGGGGGGGCGACAGATACGCAGTATTTT,CASSLGGATDTQYF
TRBV9,TRBD1,.,TRBJ2-2,TGTGCCAGCAGCTTCGGGACAGGGGGCGCAACCGGGGAGCTGTTTTTT,CASSFGTGGATGELFF
TRBV21-1,.,.,TRBJ2-2,TGTGCCAGCAGCAAACCCCTGGGACAGGCGTTCCCAAGAAACACCGGGGAGCTGTTTTTT,CASSKPLGQAFPRNTGELFF
TRBV5-1,TRBD1,.,TRBJ2-2,TGCGCCAGCAGCTTGGGAGGACAGGGAAGAGGGGAGCTGTTTTTT,CASSLGGQGRGELFF
TRBV28,TRBD2,.,TRBJ2-7,TGTGCCAGCAGGCGGACTAGCGGGAGCTACGAGCAGTACTTC,CASRRTSGSYEQYF
TRBV11-2,TRBD2,.,TRBJ2-7,TGTGCCAGCAGCTGGACTAGCGGGAGTAGATTCTACGAGCAGTACTTC,CASSWTSGSRFYEQYF
TRBV18,.,few,TRBJ1-1,TGTGCCAGCTCACCTTCAGAGGCTCGTACGTGGACTGAAGCTTTCTTT,CASSPSEARTWTEAFF
TRBV10-3,TRBD1,few,TRBJ1-1,TGTGCCATCAGTGCCCACGACCCACAGGGGATCAACACTGAAGCTTTCTTT,CAISAHDPQGINTEAFF
TRBV5-1,.,.,TRBJ2-4,TGCGCCAGCAGCGACGGGACTGCGAACATTCAGTACTTC,CASSDGTANIQYF
TRBV7-9,.,few,TRBJ2-5,TGTGCCAGCAGCTTATGGGGTTGGGGTGAGCAGTACTTC,CASSLWGWGEQYF
TRBV15,.,.,TRBJ2-3,TGTGCCACCAGCGTCGGCCAGGGTGGGACAGATACGCAGTATTTT,CATSVGQGGTDTQYF
TRBV4-3,.,.,TRBJ2-5,TGCGCCAGCAGCCAAGAAGTAGACGGGAGTGGGCCCCAGTACTTC,CASSQEVDGSGPQYF
TRBV7-8,.,few,TRBJ2-5,TGTGCCAGCAGCTTGGAGAGGACAGTACAAGAGACCCAGTACTTC,CASSLERTVQETQYF
TRBV5-4,TRBD2,few,TRBJ2-3,TGTGCCAGCAGCTTGGGATCCGGGACTAGGGGGGCAGATACGCAGTATTTT,CASSLGSGTRGADTQYF
TRBV7-2,TRBD1,.,TRBJ2-7,TGTGCCAGCAGCCATACCCCAGGGGGCTACGAGCAGTACTTC,CASSHTPGGYEQYF
TRBV5-6,TRBD2,few,TRBJ2-1,TGTGCCAGCAGCTTGAGCGGGAGGGCCTACAATGAGCAGTTCTTC,CASSLSGRAYNEQFF
TRBV5-6,TRBD1,.,TRBJ2-7,TGTGCCAGCAGAGAGCTTAAAAGACAGGGAGCCAACTACGAGCAGTACTTC,CASRELKRQGANYEQYF